Presented here are 13 T cell receptor beta chains from one specimen sequenced in a study of blood T cell repertoires in COVID-19. Measured with immunoSEQ multiplex PCR; TCRdb has only the in-frame clones, and not every one. The table includes just over 300,000 clones, around nine tenths detected once. The sequenced sample was peripheral blood. The receptors here all came from a woman in her 30s with COVID-19, enrolled during active disease.

Only one count was recorded for this clone. The chain is built from TRBV2 and TRBJ1-4; D is ambiguous. Germline values: CDR1 SNHLY, CDR2 FYNNEI. Trimming removed 1 base at V and 8 bases at J, with 11 bases between. This CDR3 has 14 amino acids. The CDR3 nucleotides read TGTGCCAGCAGTGAAGACAGCGGACTCGAAAAACTGTTTTTT. It translates to CASSEDSGLEKLFF.

CDR3 nucleotide sequence: TGTGCCAGCAGACACGGGACAGGGATCTACGGGGAGCTGTTTTTT. Translating it yields CASRHGTGIYGELFF. The V gene is TRBV6-5, the J gene TRBJ2-2; TRBD1 agrees at 9 bases. In germline, CDR1 is MNHEY, CDR2 SVGAGI. The ends lost 6 bases at V and 7 bases at J; junction bases unmatched: 9. The CDR3 is 15 amino acids.

The V and J genes are TRBV28 and TRBJ1-2; 10 nucleotides match TRBD1. Germline lookup yields CDR1 MDHEN and CDR2 SYDVKM. The CDR3 spans 17 residues. V was pared by 7 bases and J by 5 bases, with 16 bases of the junction left unmatched. CDR3 loop: CASMGAGTGAENYGYTF. In DNA form, the CDR3 reads TGTGCCAGCATGGGGGCCGGGACAGGGGCCGAAAATTATGGCTACACCTTC.

The V call is TRBV6-6, the J call TRBJ2-7, with D unclear. The CDR3 spans 13 residues. From germline, CDR1 is MNHNY and CDR2 SVGAGI (reference sequence). Trimming shortened V by 2 bases and J by 5 bases, and 10 bases separated the two germline ends. The CDR3 DNA reads TGTGCCAGCAGTTACGAAGTGGGCCACGAGCAGTACGTC. It is translated as CASSYEVGHEQYV.

Of note for this clone: One end of the junction fails to match germline, which may point to a read error. V and J are TRBV5-1 and TRBJ1-1, with TRBD1 as a possible D gene (5 bases). The CDR3 consists of 14 residues. From germline, CDR1 is SGHRS and CDR2 YFSETQ. Here the CDR3 reads CASTLGPGQTEAFF. DNA for the CDR3: TGCGCCAGCACCTTGGGTCCAGGGCAAACTGAAGCTTTCTTT.

V usage is TRBV6-5 and J usage is TRBJ1-2, with 7 positions matching TRBD1. Germline loops: CDR1 MNHEY, CDR2 SVGAGI. With V trimmed by 6 bases and J by 7 bases, 8 bases remained unmatched. The CDR3 runs 13 residues. CDR3 DNA sequence: TGTGCCAGCAGACCCCCGGACAGGCGTGGCTACACCTTC. Translating gives CASRPPDRRGYTF.

V is TRBV15 and J is TRBJ2-5; maybe TRBD2 (5 bases). V lost 3 bases to trimming and J lost 2 bases, with 13 bases between them. The CDR3 contains 15 residues. From germline, CDR1 is LNHNV and CDR2 YYDKDF (reference sequence). CDR3 in amino acids: CATSSGRGPQETQYF. CDR3 nucleotides: TGTGCCACCAGCAGCGGTCGGGGTCCACAAGAGACCCAGTACTTC.

The CDR3 reads CASSLGGSRDGAYEQYF. The CDR3 DNA reads as TGTGCCAGCAGCTTGGGGGGATCTCGGGACGGAGCCTACGAGCAGTACTTC. The rearrangement joins TRBV4-2 to TRBJ2-7; maybe TRBD2 (6 bases). The CDR3 runs to 17 residues. Germline CDR1 and CDR2: LGHNA and YNFKEQ. V lost 5 bases, J lost 2 bases, and 22 bases lay in between.

The rearrangement links TRBV6-5 to TRBJ1-6; 7 nucleotides agree with TRBD1. Germline CDR1 MNHEY, CDR2 SVGAGI. V trimming: 6 bases; J trimming: 8 bases; junction bases outside the gene matches: 7. The CDR3 runs 14 residues. The chain's CDR3 is CASSRGQDHSPLHF. The CDR3 DNA reads as TGTGCCAGCAGCCGAGGACAGGACCATTCACCCCTCCACTTT.

This clone was observed a single time. The gene calls are TRBV6-1 and TRBJ1-1; no reliable D call. This CDR3 has 14 residues. V lost 2 bases to trimming and J lost 4 bases, with 11 bases between them. The germline CDR1 and CDR2 sequences are MNHNS and SASEGT. The DNA for the CDR3 is TGTGCCAGCAGTGAACTTGCGTGGAGCACTGAAGCTTTCTTT. Protein product: CASSELAWSTEAFF.

The chain carries TRBV27 and TRBJ1-2; a possible D gene is TRBD1 (5 bases). Looked up from germline, CDR1 is MNHEY and CDR2 is SMNVEV (reference sequence). The CDR3 is 14 amino acids. V was clipped by 0 bases and J by 6 bases, with 11 bases between them. CDR3 nucleotide sequence: TGTGCCAGCAGTTTATCGGGCAGGGAGGATGGCTACACCTTC. It is translated as CASSLSGREDGYTF.

The chain links TRBV19 to TRBJ1-5; D gene ambiguous. The CDR3 is 15 residues long. Germline loops: CDR1 LNHDA, CDR2 SQIVND (reference sequence). V lost 3 bases, J lost 1 base, and 10 bases lay in between. CDR3 DNA sequence: TGTGCCAGTAGTATCGGGGTAGGGAGCAATCAGCCCCAGCATTTT. As protein: CASSIGVGSNQPQHF.

V and J are TRBV12-3 or TRBV12-4 and TRBJ1-3, with D unclear. CDR3 length: 12 residues. V shed 1 base and J shed 4 bases, with 2 bases lying between them. The CDR3 is CASSLVGNTIYF. Written as DNA, the CDR3 is TGTGCCAGCAGTTTAGTAGGAAACACCATATATTTT.